This T cell receptor beta chain derives from a study of T cell changes during pregnancy in multiple sclerosis. V gave up 2 bases and J gave up 4 bases, with 18 bases separating them. CDR3 length: 17 residues. CDR1 is SGHDT and CDR2 is YYEEEE in the germline V gene. Data came from immunoSEQ multiplex PCR; TCRdb stores just in-frame clones and leaves some out. The data hold about 98,000 clones, with 90% to 95% observed a single time. The sample was peripheral blood, taken after pregnancy. The chain is built from TRBV5-6 and TRBJ1-4; tentatively, D is TRBD1 (6 bases). This sequence was found in a female donor in good health, enrolled as a control in a pregnancy study. CDR3 nucleotides: TGTGCCAGCAGCTTAAGGGGGTTGGGAGAATATAATGAAAAACTGTTTTTT. It codes for CASSLRGLGEYNEKLFF.